This TCR beta chain comes out of a study of shared clonotypes between healthy human individuals. On the study more broadly: Each donor's CD4 naive and CD4 memory cells filled three plates apiece, CD8 naive two, and CD8 memory one. Study-level results: Larger estimated richness was generally recorded for naive subsets relative to memory subsets. The diversity represented, both genetic and in exposure history, was limited by few donors.

CDR3 length: 16 amino acids. Germline V lookup: CDR1 KGHSH, CDR2 LQKENI. V shed 3 bases, J shed 7 bases, and the junction held 14 bases outside the gene matches. Remarks on this clone: Its antigen is unknown.

The data were produced by immunoSEQ multiplex PCR, yet TCRdb's version contains in-frame clones alone and is incomplete. The data show roughly 1 million clones, about 80% seen once. Sequenced input: memory CD4+ T cells from PBMCs. The subset was: CD45RA-negative fraction. The genes are TRBV18 and TRBJ1-2, with 7 positions matching TRBD1. The sequence derives from a man between 18 and 29 years old in good health. Some clones in this sample may be carry-over from other donors' samples. The CDR3 here is CASSPGVPGTAGGYTF. The CDR3 region has the DNA TGTGCCAGCTCACCGGGGGTGCCCGGGACAGCCGGTGGCTACACCTTC.